This T cell receptor beta chain was sequenced during a study of blood T cells in healthy people across ages. Study-level findings and limits: Higher diversity and more naive CD4+ cells were features of long-lived donors, compared to aged donors. Unsorted PBMCs blocked a conclusive comparison of naive and antigen-experienced cells.

Of note for this clonotype: As yet, its antigen is unknown.

For the second PCR, which ran for roughly 7 to 11 cycles, a sample-barcoded 5' primer and a J-beta primer mix were used. TCRdb re-derived calls from the 5' RACE reads in MiXCR, one entry per CDR3 protein. The table shows around 990,000 distinct CDR3 sequences, with around two fifths occurring only once. Sequencing was performed on blood. The origin of this receptor is a man younger than 30 in good health.

The CDR3 here is CASSLGRAPDNEQFF. As DNA, the CDR3 is TGCGCCAGCAGCTTGGGGCGGGCGCCGGACAATGAGCAGTTCTTC. The chain employs TRBV5-1 and TRBJ2-1; maybe TRBD2 (5 bases). Germline V gene data show CDR1 as SGHRS and CDR2 as YFSETQ. The CDR3 sequence is 15 residues long. V gave up 0 bases and J gave up 5 bases, with 12 bases separating them. Full variable domain (rest looked up from reference TRBV5-1 and TRBJ2-1): KAGVTQTPRYLIKTRGQQVTLSCSPISGHRSVSWYQQTPGQGLQFLFEYFSETQRNKGNFPGRFSGRQFSNSRSEMNVSTLELGDSALYLCASSLGRAPDNEQFFGPGTRLTVL.